Given below is one TCR beta chain in context. The entry originates in a study of blood T cell repertoires in COVID-19. The CDR3 loop spans 16 amino acids. Germline CDR1 KGHDR, CDR2 SFDVKD. V shed 6 bases, J shed 1 base, and the junction held 8 bases outside the gene matches. Clones were sequenced by immunoSEQ multiplex PCR, and TCRdb holds only the in-frame ones, with some missing. The sample has under 350,000 clones, about 89% seen once; the top ten hold approximately 4.3%. The chain has TRBV24-1 and TRBJ2-3; 8 bases are shared with TRBD2. This sequence was found in a man aged 35 to 55 with acute or convalescent COVID-19. Sequenced sample: peripheral blood. CDR3 residues: CATSSAGSGGTDTQYF. The CDR3 DNA reads TGTGCCACCAGTTCGGCGGGTAGCGGGGGCACAGATACGCAGTATTTT.